The T cell receptor (beta chain) described here comes from a study of Graves' ophthalmopathy and Graves' hyperthyroidism. Findings and caveats of the study: Ophthalmopathy could be told apart from stable hyperthyroidism by a 13-signature model (87.88% sensitivity, 70% to 84% specificity). Among thyroid clonotypes expanded above 0.001 frequency, most also appeared in blood.

The length of the CDR3 is 18 residues. CDR1 DFQATT and CDR2 SNEGSKA come from the germline V gene (reference sequence). Note on this clonotype: Its antigen is currently unknown. An end of the junction differs from the germline gene, which may be a read error.

Pregnant or lactating patients and those with other autoimmune diseases or uncontrolled infections were excluded. Diagnosis used clinical symptoms, serum thyroxine, TRAb, thyroid ultrasound and orbital computed tomography. Amplification from RNA transcripts yielded the TCR beta CDR3 regions. RT-PCR with HTBI primers came first, then second-round multiplex PCR. MiXCR, applied by TCRdb to the multiplex PCR reads, yields one record per CDR3 protein. The sample includes about 1.1 million distinct CDR3 sequences, 35% to 40% seen only once; the top ten take around 10%. The sequencing sample was made of peripheral blood or thyroid tissue (not recorded which). The chain couples TRBV20-1 to TRBJ1-5; D not certain. This TCR derives from an adult man with Graves' hyperthyroidism. The CDR3 here is CSAGDGAPGIGSNQPQHF. Written as DNA, the CDR3 is TGCAGTGCTGGAGATGGCGCTCCGGGGATCGGTAGCAATCAGCCCCAGCATTTT.